Listed below are T cell receptor beta chains from one sample, sequenced in a study of control samples from healthy donors and cancer patients. Produced via immunoSEQ multiplex PCR; TCRdb's table is partial and in-frame only. The sample includes 100,000 to 150,000 clones, around 87% of them seen just once. Sequenced material: blood. The source of these receptors is a man between 60 and 75 years old in good health. Each CDR3 is given with its conserved first and last residue. Clone size is shown for a subset of rows, as once, few, many or a class of expanded clone.

clone_size j_call v_call cdr3_aa
- TRBJ1-2 TRBV28 CASRRTGGSYGYTF
- TRBJ1-6 TRBV5-1 CASSLGTGGGSPLHF
- TRBJ2-5 TRBV2 CASSSYPGPKYF
- TRBJ1-3 TRBV29-1 CSARDGESSGNTIYF
- TRBJ1-5 TRBV30 CAWSGGQSSNQPQHF
- TRBJ2-2 TRBV24-1 CATSDPSTGTNTGELFF
once TRBJ1-5 TRBV28 CASSLDSTQPQHF
once TRBJ1-6 TRBV14 CASSQDQDRPLHF
- TRBJ1-5 TRBV19 CASSTRDRGLGNQPQHF
few TRBJ2-7 TRBV12-3/TRBV12-4 CASSSGVSEQYF
- TRBJ1-5 TRBV6-1 CASSEGTVANQPQHF
- TRBJ1-6 TRBV4-3 CASSQDRADLVNSPLHF
once TRBJ2-7 TRBV30 CAWSAQGQQYF
- TRBJ2-7 TRBV5-1 CASSSGTTYEQYF
- TRBJ2-3 TRBV7-2 CASTLSGLSDTQYF
- TRBJ1-3 TRBV9 CASSVWDRVDSGNTIYF
- TRBJ1-4 TRBV12-3/TRBV12-4 CASSFRTGSFLFF
- TRBJ1-1 TRBV2 CASRGDTEAFF
- TRBJ1-1 TRBV29-1 CSVVKGQGDTEAFF
- TRBJ2-7 TRBV6-5 CASSYQDRGLYEQYF
- TRBJ2-3 TRBV19 CASSIAGQGAKDTQYF
few TRBJ2-7 TRBV18 CASSPTTFRDFYEQYF
once TRBJ1-1 TRBV19 CASRMTVSGTEAFF
- TRBJ1-2 TRBV9 CASSQASGYGYTF
- TRBJ1-5 TRBV5-4 CASSFRQAPKLWPQHF
few TRBJ2-5 TRBV4-2 CASSYLGTTAGETQYF
- TRBJ1-1 TRBV6-4 CASSDPPALQLRNTEAFF
once TRBJ1-6 TRBV6-1 CASSEQGWDNSPLHF
- TRBJ1-1 TRBV4-2 CASSQDAGNTEAFF
- TRBJ1-2 TRBV10-3 CAVAILGTTINGYTF
few TRBJ1-2 TRBV27 CASSTLKGVGVPNYGYTF
- TRBJ1-1 TRBV12-3/TRBV12-4 CASSYQGDTEAFF
- TRBJ1-5 TRBV2 CASREVWNQPQHF
- TRBJ1-4 TRBV2 CASSLLGGTNEKLFF
- TRBJ2-3 TRBV28 CASSPFSGLPQYF
- TRBJ2-5 TRBV19 CASSAGPRETQYF
- TRBJ1-3 TRBV4-3 CASSQDRGRGNTIYF
- TRBJ2-2 TRBV2 CASTRSPSGGVGVVGELFF
- TRBJ2-7 TRBV28 CASSLKGPPYEQYF
- TRBJ1-2 TRBV4-3 CASSQDALGANYGYTF
- TRBJ2-3 TRBV3-1/TRBV3-2 CASRRSGAAWADTQYF
- TRBJ1-1 TRBV7-9 CASSLRMNTEAFF
once TRBJ1-3 TRBV5-1 CASSFQAGNTIYF
- TRBJ2-2 TRBV9 CASSAGTDTGELFF
- TRBJ2-5 TRBV2 CASRNLGETQYF
- TRBJ1-2 TRBV2 CASSDSSWPGDYGYTF
once TRBJ1-2 TRBV3-1/TRBV3-2 CASSRSTGGYTF
- TRBJ2-3 TRBV7-9 CASSRDFPGTDTQYF
once TRBJ2-2 TRBV9 CASSNRDRNSGELFF
- TRBJ1-1 TRBV4-1 CASSQEYRGFTEAFF
- TRBJ1-5 TRBV24-1 CATSDPADGPLGPQHF
- TRBJ1-4 TRBV11-2 CASSLSRRSLNEKLFF